This T cell receptor beta chain derives from a study of T cell repertoires in cytomegalovirus infection. On the study more broadly: In public TCR beta signatures, there were indications of both CMV infection and matching HLA type. Study results and caveats: Based on cumulative public TCR beta family frequency, carriers of CMV plus the relevant HLA were identified. In two of eight donors, the top clonotype was HLA-C-restricted CMV-specific.

This CDR3 is 13 amino acids long. V trimming: 6 bases; J trimming: 5 bases; junction bases outside the gene matches: 7. Germline V gives CDR1 MDHEN, CDR2 SYDVKM. TCRdb re-analysed the reads in MiXCR, keeping a single row per CDR3 protein. This sample carries roughly 200,000 distinct CDR3 sequences, roughly 9% of them seen once, and the ten largest clones take about 4.2%. On this clonotype itself: Its antigen is currently unknown.

The source of this sequence is a human donor in good health (CMV status not recorded). Some clones in this sample may be carry-over from other donors' samples. The material sequenced was PBMCs. The J gene is TRBJ2-7, the V gene TRBV28; 7 bases line up with TRBD2. CDR3 region: CASREGRANEQYF. Here the CDR3 DNA reads TGTGCCAGCAGGGAAGGGAGGGCCAACGAGCAGTACTTC.